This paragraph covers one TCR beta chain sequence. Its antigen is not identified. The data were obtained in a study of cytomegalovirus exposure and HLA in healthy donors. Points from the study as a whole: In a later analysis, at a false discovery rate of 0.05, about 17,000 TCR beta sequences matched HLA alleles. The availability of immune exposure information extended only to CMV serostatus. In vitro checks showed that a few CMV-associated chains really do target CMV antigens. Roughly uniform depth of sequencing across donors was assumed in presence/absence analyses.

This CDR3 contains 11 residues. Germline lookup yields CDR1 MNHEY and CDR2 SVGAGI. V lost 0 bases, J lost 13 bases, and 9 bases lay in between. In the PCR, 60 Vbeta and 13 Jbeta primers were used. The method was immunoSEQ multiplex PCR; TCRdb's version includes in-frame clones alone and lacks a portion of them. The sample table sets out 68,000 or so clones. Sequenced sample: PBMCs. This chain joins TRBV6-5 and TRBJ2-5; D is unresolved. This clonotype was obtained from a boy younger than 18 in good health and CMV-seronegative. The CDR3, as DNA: TGTGCCAGCAGTTACTCACGGTATTTGTACTTC. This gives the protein CASSYSRYLYF.